These T cell receptor beta chains were read from a single sample in a study of T cell responses to AZD1222 COVID-19 vaccine. Produced via immunoSEQ multiplex PCR; TCRdb's table is partial and in-frame only. The table includes about 120,000 clones, more than 70% detected once. The sequencing used peripheral blood, collected 28 days after the second AZD1222 dose. All receptors come from an adult who received the AZD1222 COVID-19 vaccine. Both conserved end residues are part of each CDR3.

j_call v_call cdr3_aa
TRBJ1-2 TRBV7-9 CASSRSGTGILDGYTF
TRBJ2-1 TRBV10-3 CAISERNEQFF
TRBJ2-7 TRBV6-5 CASSIGSRTYEQYF
TRBJ2-7 TRBV2 CASRRQGSSYEQYF
TRBJ1-1 TRBV10-3 CAISGSEGRTEAFF
TRBJ2-2 TRBV28 CASSAEPTGTSFELRPGELFF
TRBJ1-3 TRBV27 CASSLKGTDRGGGNTIYF
TRBJ1-3 TRBV6-5 CASTNAVNTIYF
TRBJ2-1 TRBV20-1 CSASGGGPTEQFF
TRBJ2-1 TRBV29-1 CSVEGGRAYGEQFF
TRBJ1-2 TRBV5-4 CASSLVSSNYGYTF
TRBJ1-1 TRBV19 CASSIVAQGGTEAFF
TRBJ1-5 TRBV6-5 CASKPFTNQPQHF
TRBJ1-1 TRBV12-3/TRBV12-4 CASSLLLDRRVF
TRBJ1-5 TRBV27 CASSLGQTNQPQHF
TRBJ2-7 TRBV12-3/TRBV12-4 CASSRDRVYEQYF
TRBJ2-1 TRBV5-1 CASSLGQGRHNEQFF
TRBJ2-7 TRBV15 CATSRDRLSGIGGGNEQYF
TRBJ1-6 TRBV5-6 CASSLGTGSPLHF
TRBJ1-2 TRBV5-4 CASSGRGPTNYGYTF
TRBJ1-5 TRBV19 CASSMGHPFSAQPQHF
TRBJ2-5 TRBV5-1 CASSTGQGVETQYF
TRBJ1-3 TRBV3-1/TRBV3-2 CASSHSYRDKGRGNTIYF
TRBJ1-1 TRBV2 CAGDRKNTEAFF
TRBJ2-1 TRBV19 CASTYGAGVYHEQFF
TRBJ1-1 TRBV30 CAWSVSQGGEAFF
TRBJ2-7 TRBV27 CASSLTSGRLYEQYF
TRBJ1-2 TRBV19 CASSIAGDVGDGYTF
TRBJ2-2 TRBV18 CASSPPDTGELFF
TRBJ2-1 TRBV28 CASSLSGTSGHNEQFF
TRBJ2-7 TRBV30 CAWIQDRGPSQPHEQYF
TRBJ2-2 TRBV11-3 CASSPGGFYAPGELFF
TRBJ2-7 TRBV9 CASSAGQFSYEQYF
TRBJ1-2 TRBV19 CASSKDDYGYTF
TRBJ1-2 TRBV2 CASRSRGDGYTF
TRBJ2-7 TRBV28 CASSLSRTGLNEQYF
TRBJ2-3 TRBV6-4 CASSEGTGLGSVTQYF
TRBJ2-5 TRBV7-9 CASSLVAGGRQGGEYF
TRBJ2-5 TRBV13 CASSYGTGSGETQYF
TRBJ1-2 TRBV11-1 CASSWGTGNYGYTF
TRBJ2-6 TRBV18 CASSPGRGRNGANVLTF
TRBJ2-1 TRBV18 CASSGRIAETVNEQFF
TRBJ1-1 TRBV27 CASRKQGENTEAFF
TRBJ2-2 TRBV30 CAWSMGSRNTGELFF
TRBJ1-3 TRBV3-1/TRBV3-2 CASSLFGGIGNTIYF
TRBJ2-7 TRBV5-1 CASSYSGIPGEQYF
TRBJ1-1 TRBV2 CARYTTDWDTEAFF
TRBJ1-1 TRBV28 CASSPGDSLNTEAFF
TRBJ1-1 TRBV6-6 CASSYPPENTEAFF
TRBJ1-3 TRBV7-2 CASSLGTGFGNTIYF
TRBJ1-1 TRBV5-1 CASSLTDRPDTAFF
TRBJ2-3 TRBV4-3 CASSPRGRTDTQYF
TRBJ1-1 TRBV27 CASSYGQGNTEAFF
TRBJ1-1 TRBV5-1 CASSWGRTANTEAFF
TRBJ2-3 TRBV5-1 CASFFGGGNADTQYF
TRBJ1-5 TRBV20-1 CSASLGYSNQPQHF
TRBJ2-7 TRBV7-2 CASSSGTGGRVYF